This T cell receptor beta chain was sequenced during a study of cytomegalovirus exposure and HLA in healthy donors. Overall study findings and caveats: Confirmation in vitro established that three CMV-associated chains were specific for CMV antigens.

Germline CDR1 MNHNY, CDR2 SVGAGI (reference sequence). The CDR3 has 15 residues. PCR amplification relied on 60 Vbeta primers (plus 13 Jbeta primers). The table came from immunoSEQ multiplex PCR; TCRdb's copy has only in-frame clones and leaves some out. Of under 95,000 clones detected, roughly 77% appear once; the ten largest clones hold about 15%. Of note for this clone: Its antigen is currently unknown.

This chain uses TRBV6-6 with TRBJ2-5, with 9 bases matching TRBD2. The J call could be wrong; TRBJ2-7 is a better fit for the DNA end. This TCR came from a woman between 35 and 50 years old in good health and CMV-seropositive. The sequencing input was PBMCs. This CDR3 reads CASSDLAGRSYEQYF. The DNA of the CDR3 is TGTGCCAGCAGCGACCTAGCGGGACGCTCCTACGAGCAGTACTTC.